The 20 T cell receptor beta chains given below trace back to one sample, sequenced in a study of beta chain features in type 1 diabetes. Broader study findings: Researchers report that Type 1 diabetes patients had moderately but significantly shorter TCRB CDR3s across all four CD4+ subsets.

For these TCRs, the target antigens are not known. The sequenced template was cDNA made from the entire isolated RNA. Repertoires were generated with immunoSEQ multiplex PCR, while TCRdb's copy carries only in-frame clones and drops some. This repertoire shows over 650,000 clones, 11% to 15% found once; its top ten account for 0.03% to 0.04%. The sequenced material came from naive CD4+ T cells from blood. These receptors were obtained from a man aged 18 to 30 with type 1 diabetes.

Only a few counts were recorded for this clone. The V call is TRBV10-3, the J call TRBJ2-3; D ambiguous. Germline values: CDR1 ENHRY, CDR2 SYGVKD. The CDR3 runs to 17 residues. The ends were cut back, 0 bases at V and 0 bases at J, with 13 bases in the middle. The CDR3 here is CAISESAAATSTDTQYF. The CDR3 DNA is TGTGCCATCAGTGAGTCGGCAGCCGCTACTAGCACAGATACGCAGTATTTT.

This clone turned up a few times. The sample contains more than one DNA sequence encoding this CDR3. The V and J genes are TRBV5-1 and TRBJ2-7, with TRBD1 matching 8 bases. The V segment lost 4 bases and the J segment 1 base; nucleotides outside the gene matches: 4. The CDR3 runs 14 residues. The germline CDR1 and CDR2 sequences are SGHRS and YFSETQ. Here the CDR3 reads CASSLGQGSYEQYF. The CDR3 DNA reads TGCGCCAGCAGCCTAGGACAGGGTTCCTACGAGCAGTACTTC.

This clone has a single count. This chain connects TRBV10-3 to TRBJ2-1, with 7 bases lining up with TRBD2. CDR3 length: 16 amino acids. The germline V gene encodes CDR1 ENHRY and CDR2 SYGVKD. Germline trimming cut 3 bases from V and 8 bases from J; bases unmatched to any gene: 13. CDR3 sequence: CAISDPGTITPDEQFF. The CDR3 nucleotides read TGTGCCATCAGTGACCCCGGGACTATCACCCCTGATGAGCAGTTCTTC.

This clone was seen more than once but under ten times. This chain links TRBV25-1 with TRBJ1-1; D unresolved. V was trimmed by 7 bases and J by 0 bases, leaving 15 bases between them. The CDR3 sequence is 15 residues long. In germline, CDR1 is MGHDK, CDR2 SYGVNS. The CDR3 region is CASTGFYPLNTEAFF. The CDR3 nucleotides read TGTGCCAGCACCGGGTTTTACCCCCTGAACACTGAAGCTTTCTTT.

The sample holds a few counts of this clone. This chain links TRBV29-1 with TRBJ2-3, with 12 bases matching TRBD2. After removal of 7 bases from V and 0 bases from J, the junction contained 5 bases not matched to a gene. The CDR3 contains 15 residues. The germline gives CDR1 SQVTM, CDR2 ANQGSEA. The CDR3 region has the DNA TGCAGCGGTGGTGGACTAGCGGGGAGCACAGATACGCAGTATTTT. This sequence encodes CSGGGLAGSTDTQYF.

This clone appeared a few times. This sequence joins TRBV30 and TRBJ2-7; 10 bases line up with TRBD1. The CDR3 runs 12 residues. The germline gives CDR1 GTSNPN, CDR2 SVGIG (reference sequence). The ends lost 5 bases at V and 5 bases at J; junction bases unmatched: 3. The CDR3 protein is CAWDRGPHEQYF. The CDR3 nucleotides are TGTGCCTGGGACAGGGGGCCCCACGAGCAGTACTTC.

This clone showed up just a few times. This chain uses TRBV5-6 with TRBJ2-7; the D is unclear. The V and J ends lost 1 base and 0 bases respectively, with 5 bases between them. Germline CDR1 is SGHDT and CDR2 is YYEEEE. The CDR3 contains 13 residues. CDR3 DNA: TGTGCCAGCAGCTTGCCCAACTCCTACGAGCAGTACTTC. Protein sequence: CASSLPNSYEQYF.

This clone was seen only a few times. This chain uses TRBV7-2 with TRBJ2-2, with 7 nucleotides matching TRBD2. The CDR3 is 16 residues long. In germline, CDR1 is SGHTA, CDR2 FQGNSA. V gave up 2 bases and J gave up 4 bases; unmatched junction bases: 7. This CDR3 is CASSLSGAVFTGELFF. The DNA of the CDR3 is TGTGCCAGCAGCTTAAGCGGGGCAGTATTCACCGGGGAGCTGTTTTTT.

The genes are TRBV7-2 and TRBJ2-5; 8 bases fit TRBD2. Losses at the gene ends were 7 bases for V and 4 bases for J; bases not matched to a gene: 5. CDR1 and CDR2 from the germline V gene are SGHTA and FQGNSA. The CDR3 loop spans 13 amino acids. CDR3 region: CASTSRGGETQYF. For the CDR3, the DNA is TGTGCCAGCACCTCCCGGGGGGGAGAGACCCAGTACTTC.

This clone has just a few counts. This chain uses TRBV7-9 with TRBJ2-1, with D perhaps TRBD2 (6 bases). CDR3 length: 14 residues. Germline V CDR1 and CDR2: SEHNR, FQNEAQ (reference sequence). The germline V and J ends were trimmed by 5 bases and 6 bases, with 14 bases remaining between them. The CDR3 region is CASSPLQTSNEQFF. In DNA, the CDR3 is TGTGCCAGCAGCCCCCTCCAGACTAGCAATGAGCAGTTCTTC.

The chain couples TRBV28 to TRBJ1-1; the D gene is possibly TRBD1 (5 bases). Germline loops: CDR1 MDHEN, CDR2 SYDVKM. Trimming took off 8 bases at V and 12 bases at J, with 25 bases between the two ends. The CDR3 length is 14 residues. CDR3 in DNA: TGTGCCAGCTATCCCCCGGGGCAGGCCTCCCGAACTTTCTTT. Translated, it gives CASYPPGQASRTFF.

This clone has more than one count but fewer than ten. The V call is TRBV4-3, the J call TRBJ2-3; the D is unclear. Germline V gene data show CDR1 as LGHNA and CDR2 as YSLEER. V gave up 2 bases and J gave up 6 bases, with 12 bases separating them. The CDR3 runs to 14 residues. The CDR3 protein is CASSQRKVLDTQYF. In DNA, the CDR3 is TGCGCCAGCAGCCAACGGAAGGTTCTGGATACGCAGTATTTT.

This clone was counted at least ten times. The rearrangement links TRBV23-1 to TRBJ2-6; D tentatively fits TRBD1 or TRBD2 (6 bases each). TRBV23-1 is an ORF, and what it does is uncertain. V lost 3 bases and J lost 1, with 16 bases in between. The CDR3 covers 18 residues. The CDR3 spells CASSHYPGAGSGANVLTF. As DNA, the CDR3 is TGCGCCAGCAGTCATTACCCGGGGGCCGGATCTGGGGCCAACGTCCTGACTTTC.

This clone showed up just a few times. Other nucleotide sequences from this sample produce the same CDR3. The V call is TRBV5-1, the J call TRBJ2-7; 9 nucleotides agree with TRBD1. Germline CDR1 and CDR2: SGHRS and YFSETQ. The CDR3 is 15 amino acids. Trimming removed 3 bases from V and 1 base from J; junction bases left unmatched: 5. CDR3 in amino acids: CASSSTGTGSYEQYF. Here the CDR3 DNA reads TGCGCCAGCAGCTCAACCGGGACAGGGTCCTACGAGCAGTACTTC.

The table lists this clone with a few counts. The rearrangement links TRBV7-2 to TRBJ1-5, with D unclear. The CDR3 has 15 residues. Germline V lookup: CDR1 SGHTA, CDR2 FQGNSA. The V and J ends lost 1 base and 3 bases respectively, with 10 bases between them. In DNA form, the CDR3 reads TGTGCCAGCAGCTTAGGAGGCAGTTTCAATCAGCCCCAGCATTTT. Protein sequence: CASSLGGSFNQPQHF.

This clone has only a few counts. The chain is built from TRBV28 and TRBJ2-3; D remains ambiguous. CDR1 and CDR2 (germline): MDHEN, SYDVKM. V gave up 10 bases and J gave up 1 base, with 18 bases separating them. CDR3 length: 15 amino acids. CDR3 loop: CATNRRDFRTDTQYF. CDR3 coding DNA: TGTGCCACCAATCGCCGAGACTTTCGCACAGATACGCAGTATTTT.

The chain combines TRBV18 with TRBJ2-5; no firm D call. There are 15 residues in the CDR3. V was pared by 3 bases and J by 2 bases, with 13 bases between. Germline-derived CDR1 and CDR2 are KGHSH and LQKENI. In DNA form, the CDR3 reads TGTGCCAGCTCACCTTCCTCTCCGAGACAAGAGACCCAGTACTTC. Translated, it gives CASSPSSPRQETQYF.

In this sample, this clone turned up a few times. The chain joins TRBV19 to TRBJ1-1; no reliable D call. CDR1 is LNHDA and CDR2 is SQIVND in the germline V gene (reference sequence). CDR3 length: 16 amino acids. V was shortened by 1 base and J by 5 bases, with 17 bases between the two germline ends. The CDR3: CASSIGQRARGTEAFF. The CDR3 DNA reads TGTGCCAGTAGTATAGGGCAACGGGCTCGGGGAACTGAAGCTTTCTTT.

This clone has only a few counts. In nucleotides, the CDR3 is TGCAGCGTTGAAGTCCTGGAGCGAGAGACCCAGTACTTC. The encoded protein is CSVEVLERETQYF. This chain links TRBV29-1 with TRBJ2-5; D unresolved. The CDR3 is 13 amino acids. V lost 1 base to trimming and J lost 4 bases, with 10 bases between them. Germline CDR1 and CDR2: SQVTM and ANQGSEA.

This clone has only one observation. The CDR3 DNA follows: TGTGCCAGCAGTCCGGCAGGGAGAAACATTCAGTACTTC. Translating gives CASSPAGRNIQYF. V is TRBV11-2 and J is TRBJ2-4; D may be TRBD1 or TRBD2 (5 bases each). The ends were cut back, 6 bases at V and 6 bases at J, with 12 bases in the middle. This CDR3 spans 13 amino acids. CDR1 SGHAT and CDR2 FQNNGV come from the germline V gene.